This passage covers 17 T cell receptor beta chains from one sample sequenced in a study of metastatic and nonmetastatic thyroid tumors. TCRdb called clones again from the PCR reads with MiXCR. This sample has approximately 13,000 clones; about 25% occur once, and the top ten carry about 3.6%. Thyroid surgery had not been preceded by any treatment in any patient. Sequenced sample: blood. The source is a female donor with papillary thyroid cancer or a benign thyroid nodule (not recorded which). Some clones in this sample may be carry-over from other donors' samples.

A word on this clone: The junction shows a germline mismatch at one end, possibly a read error. The genes are TRBV6-1 and TRBJ1-3; D remains unclear. This CDR3 comprises 18 residues. Germline V gene lookup returns CDR1 MNHNS and CDR2 SASEGT. The DNA of the CDR3 is TGTGCCAGCATTGAATTGCCCCCAGGATTCGGTTCTGGAAACACCATATATTTT. Amino acids: CASIELPPGFGSGNTIYF.

This sequence joins TRBV20-1 and TRBJ2-7; 8 nucleotides align to TRBD1. CDR1 and CDR2 from the germline V gene are DFQATT and SNEGSKA (reference sequence). The CDR3 extends over 14 amino acids. Trimming cost V 6 bases and J 6 bases; bases outside gene matches: 13. The CDR3: CSAEWTGTSAEQYF. The CDR3 DNA reads TGCAGTGCAGAATGGACAGGGACCTCCGCCGAGCAGTACTTC.

In this sample, this clone is medium-sized (0.01 to 0.1%). This chain links TRBV2 with TRBJ2-1; 11 bases match TRBD2. V trimming: 4 bases; J trimming: 7 bases; junction bases outside the gene matches: 6. The length of the CDR3 is 15 residues. Germline V gene lookup returns CDR1 SNHLY and CDR2 FYNNEI. The CDR3 is CASSALAGGRNEQFF. The CDR3 DNA sequence: TGTGCCAGCAGTGCGCTAGCGGGGGGCCGGAATGAGCAGTTCTTC.

The J gene is TRBJ1-2, the V gene TRBV20-1; D is unclear. The CDR3 spans 13 residues. V lost 6 bases to trimming and J lost 1 base, with 12 bases between them. Germline V gives CDR1 DFQATT, CDR2 SNEGSKA (reference sequence). CDR3: CSAPGFLNYGYTF. The DNA of the CDR3 is TGCAGTGCGCCGGGGTTCCTTAACTATGGCTACACCTTC.

This clone was observed at least ten times. This chain joins TRBV4-1 and TRBJ2-1; D possibly uses TRBD1 or TRBD2 (5 bases each). Germline loops: CDR1 MGHRA, CDR2 YSYEKL. V was clipped by 0 bases and J by 2 bases, with 11 bases between them. The CDR3 is 16 amino acids. The CDR3 sequence is CASSQDPGRTYNEQFF. The CDR3 nucleotides read TGCGCCAGCAGCCAAGATCCGGGGCGGACCTACAATGAGCAGTTCTTC.

By proportion, this clone is medium-sized. The chain couples TRBV27 to TRBJ1-2; perhaps TRBD1 as D (6 bases). The CDR3 has 15 amino acids. Trimming took off 5 bases at V and 4 bases at J, with 17 bases between the two ends. Germline V gives CDR1 MNHEY, CDR2 SMNVEV (reference sequence). Here the CDR3 DNA reads TGTGCCAGCAGTCCCCGGCGGACAGCTTCCTATGGCTACACCTTC. Protein product: CASSPRRTASYGYTF.

This clone has at least ten counts. The chain links TRBV7-3 to TRBJ2-2; 8 bases match TRBD2. Unmatched junction bases numbered 15, after V lost 10 bases and J lost 2 bases. Germline-derived CDR1 and CDR2 are SGHTA and FQGTGA. CDR3 length: 17 residues. This chain's CDR3 is CATAPGRAGANTGELFF. The CDR3 bases are TGTGCCACCGCCCCCGGGAGGGCAGGGGCTAACACCGGGGAGCTGTTTTTT.

CDR3 protein: CAWRNSLNSPLHF. CDR3 in DNA: TGTGCCTGGAGGAACAGTTTGAATTCACCCCTCCACTTT. The gene calls are TRBV30 and TRBJ1-6, with D unresolved. This CDR3 is 13 amino acids long. The germline gives CDR1 GTSNPN, CDR2 SVGIG (reference sequence). V was trimmed by 3 bases and J by 7 bases, leaving 10 bases between them.

This clone has at least ten counts. The chain couples TRBV5-4 to TRBJ2-1; 7 bases are a match to TRBD1. The germline V gene encodes CDR1 SGHNT and CDR2 YYREEE (reference sequence). This CDR3 is 19 amino acids long. V was clipped by 0 bases and J by 0 bases; unmatched bases: 12. CDR3 region: CASSLGGTVPLTSYNEQFF. The CDR3 coding sequence is TGTGCCAGCAGCTTGGGGGGGACAGTACCATTAACCTCCTACAATGAGCAGTTCTTC. The variable domain in full, with the rest retrieved from reference TRBV5-4 and TRBJ2-1, is ETGVTQSPTHLIKTRGQQVTLRCSSQSGHNTVSWYQQALGQGPQFIFQYYREEENGRGNFPPRFSGLQFPNYSSELNVNALELDDSALYLCASSLGGTVPLTSYNEQFFGPGTRLTVL.

This clone has ten or more counts. The chain is built from TRBV20-1 and TRBJ2-1; D may be TRBD2 (6 bases). This CDR3 is 17 amino acids long. Germline CDR1 is DFQATT and CDR2 is SNEGSKA (reference sequence). Trimming removed 5 bases at V and 6 bases at J, with 26 bases between. The CDR3 region is CSAPKSTRGRRGNEQFF. CDR3 bases: TGCAGTGCTCCAAAGTCCACACGGGGCCGGAGGGGCAATGAGCAGTTCTTC.

There are many counts of this clone. The rearrangement links TRBV20-1 to TRBJ2-1, with 9 bases aligning to TRBD1. The CDR3 has 14 residues. Germline loops: CDR1 DFQATT, CDR2 SNEGSKA (reference sequence). The V segment lost 5 bases and the J segment 10 bases; nucleotides outside the gene matches: 12. CDR3 protein: CSAFYRGTGNEQFF. CDR3 bases: TGCAGTGCTTTCTATCGGGGGACAGGGAACGAGCAGTTCTTC.

This clone is judged medium-sized. The chain combines TRBV28 with TRBJ1-1, with a tentative D call TRBD1 (6 bases). The CDR3 spans 13 residues. The germline V and J ends were trimmed by 3 bases and 11 bases, with 16 bases remaining between them. Germline V lookup: CDR1 MDHEN, CDR2 SYDVKM. This CDR3 is CASSLSGGLDAFF. DNA of the CDR3: TGTGCCAGCAGTTTGTCGGGGGGCCTCGATGCTTTCTTT.

This clone was found a few times. The chain couples TRBV28 to TRBJ1-1; 9 nucleotides line up with TRBD1. Germline V gene sequence: CDR1 MDHEN, CDR2 SYDVKM. The CDR3 has 17 residues. V lost 3 bases to trimming and J lost 2 bases; unmatched junction nucleotides: 10. The CDR3 sequence is CASSLSLGQGCNTEAFF. The CDR3 bases are TGTGCCAGCAGTTTGTCTCTTGGACAGGGGTGTAACACTGAAGCTTTCTTT. Full variable domain (remainder filled in from reference TRBV28 and TRBJ1-1): DVKVTQSSRYLVKRTGEKVFLECVQDMDHENMFWYRQDPGLGLRLIYFSYDVKMKEKGDIPEGYSVSREKKERFSLILESASTNQTSMYLCASSLSLGQGCNTEAFFGQGTRLTVV.

J is TRBJ1-2 and V is TRBV20-1; D gene uncertain. There are 12 residues in the CDR3. The V end was cut by 5 bases, the J end by 2 bases, with 9 bases between. The germline V gene has CDR1 DFQATT and CDR2 SNEGSKA (reference sequence). As DNA, the CDR3 is TGCAGTGCTGCGACCGAAAACTATGGCTACACCTTC. It yields the protein CSAATENYGYTF.

As regards this clone: It may be a read error: a sequence one base away is much more abundant. The chain combines TRBV7-9 with TRBJ2-5, with 10 bases lining up with TRBD1. The CDR3 has 16 amino acids. Germline V gives CDR1 SEHNR, CDR2 FQNEAQ (reference sequence). CDR3 amino acids: CASSYPWTGGEEIQYF. In nucleotides, the CDR3 is TGTGCCAGCAGCTACCCCTGGACAGGGGGTGAAGAGATCCAGTACTTC.

This clone was counted ten times or more. Being one base from a much bigger clone, this may be a read error. The conserved final phenylalanine or tryptophan is absent from the CDR3, which likely points to a read error. The CDR3, as DNA: TGTGCCAGCAGTGAATTGTCCAGATTAAACATTCAGTACTCC. Protein product: CASSELSRLNIQYS. This chain uses TRBV6-1 with TRBJ2-4; no clear D gene. Trimming shortened V by 2 bases and J by 6 bases, and 11 bases separated the two germline ends. The CDR3 runs to 14 residues. Germline V gives CDR1 MNHNS, CDR2 SASEGT.

This clone was observed a handful of times. One end of the junction varies from germline; a read error may be responsible. This chain joins TRBV2 and TRBJ1-1; D is ambiguous. The CDR3 is made up of 15 amino acids. Germline V gene data show CDR1 as SNHLY and CDR2 as FYNNEI. The CDR3 DNA reads TGTGCCAGCAACCAAGTACGGATTTGGAACGCTGAAGCTTTCTTT. Residues: CASNQVRIWNAEAFF.